This T cell receptor (beta chain) was captured in a study of T cell changes during pregnancy in multiple sclerosis. Germline-derived CDR1 and CDR2 are SQVTM and ANQGSEA. CDR3 length equals 17 residues. J lost 0 bases, V lost 0 bases, and 5 bases had no gene match. Assay used: immunoSEQ multiplex PCR; TCRdb lists only in-frame clones, some missing. The table has some 49,000 clones, about 91% seen once. The specimen comprised CD8+ T cells from peripheral blood mononuclear cells, sampled in the second trimester of pregnancy. The rearrangement joins TRBV29-1 to TRBJ2-1; 10 bases fit TRBD2. The receptor was isolated from a female donor with multiple sclerosis, enrolled in a pregnancy study. The CDR3 sequence: CSVEDLLAGSSYNEQFF. The CDR3 DNA is TGCAGCGTTGAAGATCTACTAGCGGGGAGCTCCTACAATGAGCAGTTCTTC.